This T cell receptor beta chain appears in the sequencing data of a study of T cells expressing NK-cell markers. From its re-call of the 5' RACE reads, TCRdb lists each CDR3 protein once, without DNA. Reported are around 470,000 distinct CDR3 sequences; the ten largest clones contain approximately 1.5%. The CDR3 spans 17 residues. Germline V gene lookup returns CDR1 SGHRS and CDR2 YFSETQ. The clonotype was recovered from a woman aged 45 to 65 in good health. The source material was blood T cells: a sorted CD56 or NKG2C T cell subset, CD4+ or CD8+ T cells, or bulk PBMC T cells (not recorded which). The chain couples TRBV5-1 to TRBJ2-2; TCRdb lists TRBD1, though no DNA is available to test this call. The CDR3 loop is CASSLALGAANTGELFF.